A selection of T cell receptor beta chains follows, all from one sample in a study of graft-versus-host responses after intestinal transplantation. What these receptors recognize is not known. Profiled with immunoSEQ multiplex PCR; TCRdb holds only in-frame clones, not every one. The table lists about 130,000 clones, about nine tenths of them singletons. Source: unstimulated CD4+ T cells sorted from spleen or lymph node cells, taken before intestinal transplant. The origin of the receptors is a human donor who received an intestinal transplant. Both conserved end residues are part of each CDR3. The order of the fields is clone size, J gene, D gene, V gene, CDR3 DNA, CDR3 protein. A D gene is named only where the DNA matches it firmly. Clone size is stated in some rows and not others, as once, few, many or a class when expanded.

>.|TRBJ2-3|TRBD2|TRBV10-3
TGTGCCATCAGACTAGCGGGAGGAACAGATACGCAGTATTTT
CAIRLAGGTDTQYF
>.|TRBJ1-5|.|TRBV27
TGTGCCAGCAGTTTGATCCGGGGGGGCGTGGTAAATCAGCCCCAGCATTTT
CASSLIRGGVVNQPQHF
>once|TRBJ2-1|TRBD1|TRBV7-3
TGTGCCAGCAGCTTGATGGTTTTGAGGGGGCAAAATGAGCAGTTCTTC
CASSLMVLRGQNEQFF
>.|TRBJ1-2|.|TRBV29-1
TGCAGCGTTGAAGAGGGGAGAATCTATGGCTACACCTTC
CSVEEGRIYGYTF
>.|TRBJ2-4|TRBD1|TRBV7-9
TGTGCCAGCAGCTCACCTCGCGGACAGGGGAGGGACATTCAGTACTTC
CASSSPRGQGRDIQYF
>.|TRBJ2-7|TRBD2|TRBV5-1
TGCGCCAGCAGACTAGCGGGTTTGTACGAGCAGTACTTC
CASRLAGLYEQYF
>.|TRBJ1-1|TRBD1|TRBV28
TGTGCCAGCAGTTCGACAGGGGAGAACACTGAAGCTTTCTTT
CASSSTGENTEAFF
>.|TRBJ2-7|TRBD2|TRBV6-1
TGTGCCAGCAGGCTAGCGGGAGGGCCCACCGAGCAGTACTTC
CASRLAGGPTEQYF
>.|TRBJ2-7|TRBD2|TRBV5-1
TGCGCCAGCAGATGGGGAGGGGACTACGAGCAGTACTTC
CASRWGGDYEQYF
>.|TRBJ2-1|.|TRBV27
TGTGCCAGCACCTCGGGGAGCTCCTACAATGAGCAGTTCTTC
CASTSGSSYNEQFF
>.|TRBJ1-5|TRBD1|TRBV28
TGTGCCAGCAGTTTCCAGACAGGGGGTTATAGCAATCAGCCCCAGCATTTT
CASSFQTGGYSNQPQHF
>.|TRBJ2-1|.|TRBV29-1
TGCAGCGTTCAGAGCGATGTAAACAATGAGCAGTTCTTC
CSVQSDVNNEQFF
>.|TRBJ1-5|TRBD1|TRBV28
TGTGCCAGCAGTTCGTCAGGGGGTTTCAATCAGCCCCAGCATTTT
CASSSSGGFNQPQHF
>.|TRBJ2-7|TRBD1|TRBV28
TGTGCCAGCAGCAGTGGGACAGGGGGCCTCTACGAGCAGTACTTC
CASSSGTGGLYEQYF
>.|TRBJ2-7|TRBD1|TRBV10-3
TGTGCCACCGGGACAGCCGGAACCTACGAGCAGTACTTC
CATGTAGTYEQYF
>.|TRBJ2-5|.|TRBV5-1
TGCGCCAGCAGCTTGATCGGGGCGGGGGAGACCCAGTACTTC
CASSLIGAGETQYF
>.|TRBJ2-3|.|TRBV4-2
TGTGCCAGCAGCCAAGATCGCACAGATACGCAGTATTTT
CASSQDRTDTQYF
>.|TRBJ1-2|.|TRBV6-1
TGTGCCAGCAGCCTAGGGGGGTCGGGGGGCTACACCTTC
CASSLGGSGGYTF
>.|TRBJ2-1|TRBD1|TRBV7-9
TGTGCCAGCAGTTTAGGACAGGGTATGGGGGATGAGCAGTTCTTC
CASSLGQGMGDEQFF
>.|TRBJ2-2|.|TRBV6-1
TGTGCCAGTTGGCGGACAGAGAACACCGGGGAGCTGTTTTTT
CASWRTENTGELFF
>.|TRBJ1-1|TRBD1|TRBV20-1
TGCAGTGCTAAAGGACAGGGGGGAGCTTTCTTT
CSAKGQGGAFF
>.|TRBJ2-2|.|TRBV27
TGTGCCAGCATCGAATCCTCCGGGGAGCTGTTTTTT
CASIESSGELFF
>.|TRBJ2-1|.|TRBV29-1
TGCAGCGTTGAAAAGCGGTTGGCCTGGGCCAGCTCCTACAATGAGCAGTTCTTC
CSVEKRLAWASSYNEQFF
>.|TRBJ2-3|.|TRBV28
TGTGCCAGCAGGCGGGATCTTCCTAGCACAGATACGCAGTATTTT
CASRRDLPSTDTQYF
>.|TRBJ2-1|.|TRBV19
TGTGCCAGTAGTCCTAACCCTGACACTTCTTTGCAGTTCTTC
CASSPNPDTSLQFF
>.|TRBJ2-4|.|TRBV30
TGTGCCTGGAGCTCCCTAGCCCAAAACATTCAGTACTTC
CAWSSLAQNIQYF
>.|TRBJ2-5|.|TRBV9
TGTGCCAGCAGCGTCGGGGGAAGGGGACAAGAGACCCAGTACTTC
CASSVGGRGQETQYF
>.|TRBJ1-5|.|TRBV28
TGTGCCAGCAGTCGTGACAGCAATCAGCCCCAGCATTTT
CASSRDSNQPQHF
>.|TRBJ2-1|.|TRBV21-1
TGTGCCAGCAGCATGATAAGCGGGAGGGGTTACAATGAGCAGTTCTTC
CASSMISGRGYNEQFF
>.|TRBJ1-1|TRBD1|TRBV5-1
TGCGCCAGCAGCTTGTTGTCCCGGGACAGGCTAATGAACACTGAAGCTTTCTTT
CASSLLSRDRLMNTEAFF
>.|TRBJ2-5|.|TRBV2
TGTGCCAGCAGGCGGGGCGTCCAAGAGACCCAGTACTTC
CASRRGVQETQYF
>.|TRBJ2-3|.|TRBV5-6
TGTGCCAGCAGCCATCCAACAGATACGCAGTATTTT
CASSHPTDTQYF
>.|TRBJ2-2|.|TRBV7-9
TGTGCCAGCAGCCCCAAAGCCGGGGAGCTGTTTTTT
CASSPKAGELFF
>.|TRBJ2-2|.|TRBV4-1
TGCGCCAGCAGCCAAGATCGCGCGGCCTACGCGAACACCGGGGAGCTGTTTTTT
CASSQDRAAYANTGELFF
>.|TRBJ1-1|.|TRBV7-2
TGTGCCAGCAGCTTTGGAGAGATCACTGAAGCTTTCTTT
CASSFGEITEAFF
>.|TRBJ2-3|.|TRBV10-3
TGTGCCATCAGTGAGTCCTGGCAGGCCAGCACAGATACGCAGTATTTT
CAISESWQASTDTQYF
>.|TRBJ2-7|TRBD1|TRBV5-1
TGCGCCAGCAGCTTGGTTGCCCCCGGACAGGCGGGCCACGAGCAGTACTTC
CASSLVAPGQAGHEQYF
>.|TRBJ2-1|TRBD2|TRBV6-1
TGTGCCAGCAGTCTTTCGGGGACTAGCGGAAATGAGCAGTTCTTC
CASSLSGTSGNEQFF
>.|TRBJ2-6|TRBD1|TRBV5-1
TGCGCCAGCAGCCGCTGGACAGGGGTTATCTCTGGGGCCAACGTCCTGACTTTC
CASSRWTGVISGANVLTF
>.|TRBJ2-7|.|TRBV6-1
TGTGCCAGCAGCGCAAACCTGGGACCGACACAGTACTTC
CASSANLGPTQYF
>.|TRBJ2-1|.|TRBV21-1
TGTGCCACCACCCCGTGGGACAGGGCCCGGGGTAGCTCCTACAATGAGCAGTTCTTC
CATTPWDRARGSSYNEQFF
>.|TRBJ2-5|TRBD1|TRBV29-1
TGCAGCGTGGGGGACAGAGGAGAGACCCAGTACTTC
CSVGDRGETQYF
>.|TRBJ2-7|.|TRBV6-5
TGTGCCAGCATGGGGGTTTCTTACGAGCAGTACTTC
CASMGVSYEQYF
>once|TRBJ2-5|TRBD2|TRBV2
TGTGCCAGCAGTTTTGGACTAGCGGGAGATTTAGAGACCCAGTACTTC
CASSFGLAGDLETQYF
>.|TRBJ1-2|.|TRBV27
TGTGCCAGCAGTTTAATCCCCATGCTCTATGGCTACACCTTC
CASSLIPMLYGYTF
>.|TRBJ1-4|.|TRBV7-8
TGTGCCAGCAAAGAACAGCCACAGGCAACTAATGAAAAACTGTTTTTT
CASKEQPQATNEKLFF
>once|TRBJ1-5|TRBD1|TRBV19
TGTGCCAGCCGAGAGGACCGGGACAGGGTTTATCAGCCCCAGCATTTT
CASREDRDRVYQPQHF
>.|TRBJ2-7|.|TRBV7-2
TGTGCCAGCAGCGAGACCGGGACTTATTACGAGCAGTACTTC
CASSETGTYYEQYF
>.|TRBJ2-4|TRBD2|TRBV6-4
TGTGCCAGCAGTGACTCGGGGAGAGGGGAGGGAATAGCCAAAAACATTCAGTACTTC
CASSDSGRGEGIAKNIQYF
>.|TRBJ1-5|.|TRBV28
TGTGCCAGCAGTGGGGGGGGCGGTCACCAGCATTTT
CASSGGGGHQHF
>.|TRBJ1-1|.|TRBV11-2
TGTGCCAGCAGCTTAGTTGAAGGGACCACTGAAGCTTTCTTT
CASSLVEGTTEAFF
>.|TRBJ2-3|TRBD1|TRBV5-5
TGTGCCAGCAGCCCCCTGGGACAGGGAACAGATACGCAGTATTTT
CASSPLGQGTDTQYF
>.|TRBJ1-1|TRBD1|TRBV5-1
TGCGCCAGCAGCTTGAGGACAGGGATCTTGAACACTGAAGCTTTCTTT
CASSLRTGILNTEAFF
>.|TRBJ2-2|TRBD1|TRBV12-5
TGTGCTAGTGGTTTTGGGACAGGGGGAAACACCGGGGAGCTGTTTTTT
CASGFGTGGNTGELFF
>.|TRBJ2-6|.|TRBV30
TGTGCCTGGAGGCCTAGGAATGCAGGGGCTGGGGCCAACGTCCTGACTTTC
CAWRPRNAGAGANVLTF
>once|TRBJ2-5|TRBD2|TRBV7-8
TGTGCCAGCAGCCCTACCCAAGCGGCTAGCGGGGGACCTGGAAGAGAGACCCAGTACTTC
CASSPTQAASGGPGRETQYF
>.|TRBJ2-6|.|TRBV19
TGTGCCAGTAGTAAGTTTATGGCAGGCTTTTCCTCTGGGGCCAACGTCCTGACTTTC
CASSKFMAGFSSGANVLTF
>.|TRBJ2-2|.|TRBV29-1
TGCAGCGTTGAAGACTCCGGACAGTTTGGGGAGCTGTTTTTT
CSVEDSGQFGELFF
>.|TRBJ2-5|.|TRBV7-3
TGTGCCAGCAGCTTAAACGGGAGATGGCAGACCCAGTACTTC
CASSLNGRWQTQYF
>.|TRBJ2-7|TRBD2|TRBV28
TGTGCCAGCAAATCTAGCGGGAGGCGCGAGCAGTACTTC
CASKSSGRREQYF